The entry below describes one T cell receptor beta chain. Its antigen is currently unknown. Trimming cost V 2 bases and J 7 bases, with 12 bases left between them. The CDR3 is made up of 13 amino acids. CDR1 and CDR2 from the germline V gene are GTSNPN and SVGIG (reference sequence). The data were obtained in a study of cytomegalovirus exposure and HLA in healthy donors. Study details: Earlier sequencing of around 190 million T cells yielded around 100 million unique TCR beta sequences. Out of fewer than 400 genotyped donors, about 84% belonged to the Caucasian-associated ancestry cluster.

Findings of the study overall: The authors excluded some V segments, including TRBV6-2 and TRBV6-3, as indistinguishable.

This PCR relied on a set of 60 Vbeta primers and 13 Jbeta primers. Profiling relied on immunoSEQ multiplex PCR, and the TCRdb table lists in-frame clones only, not all of them. The table lists approximately 81,000 clones, 70% to 75% of them singletons. Sequenced input: PBMCs. This chain links TRBV30 with TRBJ2-1, with D maybe TRBD1 (6 bases). The origin of this receptor is a woman aged 50 to 65 in good health and CMV-seropositive. The CDR3 nucleotides read TGTGCCTGGAGTACACAGGGAGATAATGAGCAGTTCTTC. This translates into CAWSTQGDNEQFF. The variable domain in full, with the rest retrieved from reference TRBV30 and TRBJ2-1, is SQTIHQWPATLVQPVGSPLSLECTVEGTSNPNLYWYRQAAGRGLQLLFYSVGIGQISSEVPQNLSASRPQDRQFILSSKKLLLSDSGFYLCAWSTQGDNEQFFGPGTRLTVL.